One and the same sample provided the 23 T cell receptor beta chains below, sequenced in a study of blood T cell repertoires in COVID-19. Produced via immunoSEQ multiplex PCR; TCRdb's table is partial and in-frame only. The sample has approximately 46,000 clones; about 76% are singletons. What was sequenced was peripheral blood. These receptors all stem from a woman over 75 with COVID-19, enrolled during active disease.

This clone was found a few times. The V gene is TRBV9, the J gene TRBJ2-1; D perhaps matches TRBD2 (5 bases). The CDR3 loop spans 15 amino acids. Germline V lookup: CDR1 SGDLS, CDR2 YYNGEE. Between the trimmed V and J ends, which lost 0 bases and 2 bases, there was a span of 9 bases. DNA for the CDR3: TGTGCCAGCAGCGTAGGGAGCGGAACCTACAATGAGCAGTTCTTC. Protein product: CASSVGSGTYNEQFF.

The J gene is TRBJ2-5, the V gene TRBV5-6; D unresolved. V shed 3 bases and J shed 7 bases, with 13 bases lying between them. The CDR3 extends over 13 amino acids. Germline V gene lookup returns CDR1 SGHDT and CDR2 YYEEEE. CDR3 in amino acids: CASSSRMARTQYF. CDR3 sequence (DNA): TGTGCCAGCAGCTCACGAATGGCTCGGACCCAGTACTTC.

V and J are TRBV27 and TRBJ2-5, with 16 bases lining up with TRBD2. V dropped 6 bases and J dropped 2; count of bases not matched to a gene: 18. The germline V gene has CDR1 MNHEY and CDR2 SMNVEV (reference sequence). The CDR3 covers 21 residues. The CDR3 DNA reads as TGTGCCAGCAGACCGACCGGGACTAGCGGGAGGGCCCTATACGATCAAGAGACCCAGTACTTC. Translation: CASRPTGTSGRALYDQETQYF.

The chain uses TRBV6-5 and TRBJ2-3, with 8 positions matching TRBD2. The CDR3 has 13 amino acids. Germline V gene data show CDR1 as MNHEY and CDR2 as SVGAGI. After removal of 5 bases from V and 11 bases from J, the junction contained 9 bases not matched to a gene. CDR3 protein: CASSNPTSGRQYF. The DNA for the CDR3 is TGTGCCAGCAGTAACCCAACTAGCGGAAGGCAGTATTTT.

V is TRBV6-5 and J is TRBJ1-1, with D perhaps matching TRBD1 (5 bases). V lost 6 bases to trimming and J lost 4 bases, with 15 bases between them. Germline loops: CDR1 MNHEY, CDR2 SVGAGI. The CDR3 has 14 amino acids. The CDR3 loop reads CASSPTGVSTEAFF. As DNA, the CDR3 is TGTGCCAGCAGCCCCACGGGGGTGAGCACTGAAGCTTTCTTT.

The rearrangement uses TRBV27 and TRBJ2-1; 10 bases agree with TRBD1. Per germline, CDR1 MNHEY and CDR2 SMNVEV (reference sequence). With V trimmed by 2 bases and J by 6 bases, 1 base remained unmatched. The CDR3 covers 14 residues. As DNA, the CDR3 is TGTGCCAGCAGTTTAGGGACAGGGGCCAATGAGCAGTTCTTC. Translating it yields CASSLGTGANEQFF.

This clone was detected a few times. The chain is built from TRBV5-5 and TRBJ1-5, with D unresolved. The V gene's germline CDR1 is SGHKS and CDR2 YYEKEE (reference sequence). Trimming removed 0 bases from V and 6 bases from J, with 7 bases in between. This CDR3 has 13 amino acids. The CDR3 is CASSLAVSQPQHF. The CDR3 DNA reads TGTGCCAGCAGCTTGGCCGTGAGTCAGCCCCAGCATTTT.

The chain carries TRBV19 and TRBJ2-7; D perhaps matches TRBD2 (6 bases). The germline gives CDR1 LNHDA, CDR2 SQIVND (reference sequence). Trimming removed 2 bases from V and 5 bases from J, with 16 bases in between. The CDR3 runs to 15 residues. The CDR3 loop is CASSIMVGGNDEQYF. CDR3 nucleotides: TGTGCCAGTAGTATAATGGTGGGAGGAAACGACGAGCAGTACTTC. Variable domain in full (rest from reference TRBV19 and TRBJ2-7): DGGITQSPKYLFRKEGQNVTLSCEQNLNHDAMYWYRQDPGQGLRLIYYSQIVNDFQKGDIAEGYSVSREKKESFPLTVTSAQKNPTAFYLCASSIMVGGNDEQYFGPGTRLTVT.

DNA for the CDR3: TGTGCCAGCAGCGTAGGGTCTAGCGGGAGCTTCGCTGAGCAGTTCTTC. It codes for CASSVGSSGSFAEQFF. V and J are TRBV9 and TRBJ2-1, with 10 bases identical to TRBD2. Trimming cost V 0 bases and J 9 bases; bases outside gene matches: 9. Germline-derived CDR1 and CDR2 are SGDLS and YYNGEE. The CDR3 extends over 16 amino acids.

This chain connects TRBV28 to TRBJ2-3, with a possible D match to TRBD2 (6 bases). The CDR3 sequence is 16 residues long. Per the germline V gene, CDR1 is MDHEN and CDR2 is SYDVKM. The ends were cut back, 1 base at V and 0 bases at J, with 11 bases in the middle. CDR3 sequence (DNA): TGTGCCAGCAGTTTATCCCTCGGGGGTAGCACAGATACGCAGTATTTT. Translated, it gives CASSLSLGGSTDTQYF.

This sequence joins TRBV7-9 and TRBJ2-3, with a possible D match to TRBD1 (6 bases). This CDR3 has 12 amino acids. V was trimmed by 8 bases and J by 5 bases, leaving 11 bases between them. CDR1 is SEHNR and CDR2 is FQNEAQ in the germline V gene (reference sequence). The CDR3 region is CASGRGIDTQYF. Written as DNA, the CDR3 is TGTGCCAGCGGTAGGGGGATAGATACGCAGTATTTT.

This clone has just a few counts. The rearrangement links TRBV7-6 to TRBJ1-1; 7 nucleotides agree with TRBD1. Per germline, CDR1 SGHVS and CDR2 FNYEAQ. The CDR3 consists of 14 residues. J gave up 1 base and V 4 bases, and 3 bases lay outside the gene matches. The CDR3 DNA sequence: TGTGCCAGCAGCTCTGGACAGGCGAACACTGAAGCTTTCTTT. Amino acid sequence: CASSSGQANTEAFF.

J is TRBJ1-6 and V is TRBV5-1; D gene uncertain. The CDR3 length is 16 residues. V shed 2 bases and J shed 7 bases, with 16 bases lying between them. Germline assignment: CDR1 SGHRS and CDR2 YFSETQ. The CDR3 is CASSLGDRLGNSPLHF. In DNA form, the CDR3 reads TGCGCCAGCAGCTTAGGTGATAGGCTGGGCAATTCACCCCTCCACTTT.

This chain joins TRBV4-1 and TRBJ2-2; TRBD2 aligns across 13 bases. The CDR3 spans 17 residues. The V gene's germline CDR1 is MGHRA and CDR2 YSYEKL. Trimming at V came to 4 bases and at J to 6 bases, leaving 8 bases not matched to a gene. CDR3 nucleotides: TGCGCCAGCAGCCGAGGACTAGCGGGAGTGACAGCCGGGGAGCTGTTTTTT. It codes for CASSRGLAGVTAGELFF.

This chain uses TRBV18 with TRBJ2-3; TRBD1 is a possible D gene (6 bases). The V gene's germline CDR1 is KGHSH and CDR2 LQKENI. Trimming stripped 2 bases from V and 1 base from J, with 10 bases between. The CDR3 has 15 amino acids. This CDR3 reads CASSPSQGGTDTQYF. The CDR3 DNA follows: TGTGCCAGCTCACCATCACAGGGAGGCACAGATACGCAGTATTTT.

V usage is TRBV6-1 and J usage is TRBJ1-1, with TRBD1 matching over 9 bases. J gave up 1 base and V 0 bases, and 6 bases lay outside the gene matches. The CDR3 is 17 residues long. Germline V lookup: CDR1 MNHNS, CDR2 SASEGT. The CDR3 loop reads CASSEAGQGMGNTEAFF. In DNA, the CDR3 is TGTGCCAGCAGTGAAGCAGGACAGGGGATGGGGAACACTGAAGCTTTCTTT.

The CDR3 nucleotides are TGTGCCACACTACTAGAATCCTCCTACAATGAGCAGTTCTTC. Its translation is CATLLESSYNEQFF. V usage is TRBV10-3 and J usage is TRBJ2-1; maybe TRBD2 (5 bases). The ends were cut back, 10 bases at V and 0 bases at J, with 13 bases in the middle. CDR1 is ENHRY and CDR2 is SYGVKD in the germline V gene. This CDR3 contains 14 residues.

The chain uses TRBV10-1 and TRBJ2-7, with 10 nucleotides matching TRBD2. Germline loops: CDR1 WNHNN, CDR2 SYGVQD (reference sequence). V shed 9 bases and J 2 bases; nucleotides not matched to a gene: 13. The CDR3 contains 16 residues. The CDR3 reads CASLSLDSGRTYEQYF. The CDR3 DNA reads TGCGCCAGTCTTTCTCTGGATAGCGGGAGGACCTACGAGCAGTACTTC.

This rearrangement joins TRBV5-5 to TRBJ1-5, with 9 bases fitting TRBD1. This CDR3 spans 17 amino acids. The trim removed 3 bases at V and 3 bases at J, leaving 10 bases unmatched. Germline values: CDR1 SGHKS, CDR2 YYEKEE (reference sequence). The CDR3 region is CASSSLVGTGNNQPQHF. CDR3 nucleotides: TGTGCCAGCAGCTCCTTGGTCGGGACAGGGAACAATCAGCCCCAGCATTTT.

The CDR3 is CASSIQGTVGNTEAFF. CDR3 coding DNA: TGTGCCAGCAGCATACAGGGGACGGTAGGGAACACTGAAGCTTTCTTT. This chain connects TRBV9 to TRBJ1-1; 7 bases are a match to TRBD1. Germline V lookup: CDR1 SGDLS, CDR2 YYNGEE. The CDR3 covers 16 residues. V was clipped by 4 bases and J by 1 base; unmatched bases: 10.

Here the CDR3 DNA reads TGTGCCAGCAGGCTTGCAGGGGGCAGGTTCTACGAGCAGTACTTC. Its protein is CASRLAGGRFYEQYF. The genes are TRBV5-6 and TRBJ2-7, with 8 nucleotides matching TRBD1. The CDR3 contains 15 residues. The germline gives CDR1 SGHDT, CDR2 YYEEEE. Germline trimming cut 5 bases from V and 3 bases from J; bases unmatched to any gene: 10.

V gene TRBV6-2 or TRBV6-3 combines with J gene TRBJ2-7; weak D call: TRBD1 (6 bases). The CDR3 covers 16 residues. Germline V gene lookup returns CDR1 MNHEY and CDR2 SVGEGT. Trimming took 4 bases from V and 2 from J, leaving 18 bases between them. CDR3 sequence (DNA): TGTGCCAGCAGTTCAACGAACAGGGCTGGTCCCTACGAGCAGTACTTC. It yields the protein CASSSTNRAGPYEQYF.

The chain employs TRBV10-3 and TRBJ2-3, with 7 bases aligning to TRBD1. V lost 2 bases, J lost 3 bases, and 2 bases stayed unmatched. This CDR3 comprises 14 residues. CDR1 is ENHRY, CDR2 SYGVKD, per germline. Here the CDR3 reads CAISETGVTDTQYF. The DNA of the CDR3 is TGTGCCATCAGTGAGACAGGGGTGACAGATACGCAGTATTTT.